Listed below are T cell receptor beta chains from one sample, sequenced in a study of cytomegalovirus exposure and HLA in healthy donors. TCRdb keeps only in-frame clones here, not all; method: immunoSEQ multiplex PCR. Among approximately 150,000 clones listed, about four fifths were seen once. The sequenced sample was PBMCs. The receptors originated from a man between 25 and 39 years old in good health and CMV-seronegative. CDR3s include the opening cysteine and the closing phenylalanine or tryptophan.

j_call,v_call,cdr3_aa
TRBJ2-7,TRBV11-2,CASSLGGGYEQYF
TRBJ2-3,TRBV13,CASSSVLAKDTQYF
TRBJ1-2,TRBV28,CASRVRRPPYGYTF
TRBJ2-7,TRBV5-4,CASSSGTASYEQYF
TRBJ2-1,TRBV2,CASSEAPGGIYNEQFF
TRBJ1-5,TRBV28,CATSTENQPQHF
TRBJ2-7,TRBV9,CASSVGGQGVYEQYF
TRBJ1-2,TRBV28,CASSLVVTGVGYTF
TRBJ2-1,TRBV19,CASSIAGGSYNEQFF
TRBJ1-1,TRBV19,CASSIGSLGHTEAFF
TRBJ1-1,TRBV9,CASSVGGVNTEAFF
TRBJ2-7,TRBV7-8,CASSTRTSGAEQYF
TRBJ2-2,TRBV7-8,CASSWQGISNTGELFF
TRBJ2-3,TRBV7-3,CASSLLHSSSTDTQYF
TRBJ1-3,TRBV5-6,CASSPGSGNTIYF
TRBJ1-3,TRBV18,CASSPRTTGNTIYF
TRBJ1-4,TRBV2,CASSRDSATNEKLFF
TRBJ1-2,TRBV7-9,CSSSSGTVGSVYGYTF
TRBJ2-7,TRBV4-1,CASSQGPLSSYEQYF
TRBJ1-1,TRBV27,CASSWTGRTEAFF
TRBJ1-2,TRBV29-1,CSVTHGIPFRDGYTF
TRBJ2-7,TRBV27,CASASGQAYEQYF
TRBJ2-3,TRBV2,CASTLGRAADTQYF
TRBJ1-3,TRBV2,CASRDIRRAPGTDLGNTIYF
TRBJ1-4,TRBV6-9,CASSYNPPVGANEKLFF
TRBJ2-5,TRBV7-7,CASSLSGGGGETQYF
TRBJ1-2,TRBV19,CASGGGYGYTF
TRBJ1-5,TRBV6-6,CASSSVTVDQPQHF
TRBJ1-5,TRBV6-6,CASKGQGIDQPQHF
TRBJ1-1,TRBV19,CASIREGTNTEAFF
TRBJ1-1,TRBV6-1,CASSEDRGVRLVTEAFF
NA,TRBV30,CAWKRVYPYEQYF
TRBJ1-3,TRBV11-2,CASSLVRVDTIYF
TRBJ1-3,TRBV11-2,CASSLSLQASGNTIYF
TRBJ2-5,TRBV6-4,CASSARASRGETQYF
TRBJ2-3,TRBV5-1,CASSLALGTGARRGYF
TRBJ1-4,TRBV6-1,CASIRKGTGSEKLFF
TRBJ2-1,TRBV7-2,CASSLRMAEWSSYNEQFF
TRBJ1-3,TRBV30,CAWSVRGARSGNTIYF
TRBJ1-4,TRBV19,CASTQGSEEKLFF
TRBJ2-3,TRBV29-1,CSVGTEFTDTQYF
TRBJ2-7,TRBV5-3,CARSPRTGGNSYEQYF
TRBJ2-7,TRBV7-9,CASSLTEEQYF
TRBJ2-1,TRBV29-1,CSVQPGPRGGSSSSYNEQFF